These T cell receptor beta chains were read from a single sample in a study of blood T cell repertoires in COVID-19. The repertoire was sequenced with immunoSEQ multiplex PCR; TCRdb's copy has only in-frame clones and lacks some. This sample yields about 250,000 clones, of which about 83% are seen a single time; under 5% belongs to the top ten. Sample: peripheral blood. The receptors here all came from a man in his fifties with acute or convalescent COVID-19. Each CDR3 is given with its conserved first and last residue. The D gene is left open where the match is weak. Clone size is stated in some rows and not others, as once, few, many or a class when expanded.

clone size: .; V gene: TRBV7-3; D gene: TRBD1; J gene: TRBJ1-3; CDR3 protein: CASIQTRSRDRVLCFSGNTIYF; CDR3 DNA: TGTGCCAGCATCCAAACAAGAAGCCGGGACAGGGTTTTATGTTTCTCTGGAAACACCATATATTTT
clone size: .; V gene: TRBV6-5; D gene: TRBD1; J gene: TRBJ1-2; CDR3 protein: CASSPQGGLYGYTF; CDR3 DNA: TGTGCCAGCAGTCCGCAGGGGGGACTCTATGGCTACACCTTC
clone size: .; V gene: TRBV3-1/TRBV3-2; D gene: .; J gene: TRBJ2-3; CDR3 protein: CASSRQEDTQYF; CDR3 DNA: TGTGCCAGCAGTCGACAGGAAGATACGCAGTATTTT
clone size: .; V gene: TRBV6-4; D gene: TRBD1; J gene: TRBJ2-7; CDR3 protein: CASSRLRQGSHEQYF; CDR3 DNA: TGTGCCAGCAGTCGCCTAAGACAGGGTAGCCACGAGCAGTACTTC
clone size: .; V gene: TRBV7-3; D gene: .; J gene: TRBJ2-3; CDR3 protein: CASSLAGADTQYF; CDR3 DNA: TGTGCCAGCAGCTTAGCCGGAGCAGATACGCAGTATTTT
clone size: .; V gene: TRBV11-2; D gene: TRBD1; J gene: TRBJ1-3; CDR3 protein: CASREGTVAGNTIYF; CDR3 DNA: TGTGCCAGCAGGGAGGGGACAGTGGCCGGAAACACCATATATTTT
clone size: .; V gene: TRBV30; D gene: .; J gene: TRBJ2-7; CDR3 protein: CAWSGNFDQYF; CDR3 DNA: TGTGCCTGGAGTGGTAACTTTGATCAGTACTTC
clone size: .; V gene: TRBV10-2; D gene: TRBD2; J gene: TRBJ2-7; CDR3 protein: CASSEGGSVYEQYF; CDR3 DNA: TGCGCCAGCAGTGAAGGCGGGAGTGTGTACGAGCAGTACTTC
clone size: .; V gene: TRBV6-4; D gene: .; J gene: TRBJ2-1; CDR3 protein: CASSLGGRNYNEQFF; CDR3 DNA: TGTGCCAGCAGTTTGGGAGGACGGAACTACAATGAGCAGTTCTTC
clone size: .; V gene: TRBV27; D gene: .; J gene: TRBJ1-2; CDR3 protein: CASSLSRRYGYTF; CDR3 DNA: TGTGCCAGCAGTTTATCGAGGCGCTATGGCTACACCTTC
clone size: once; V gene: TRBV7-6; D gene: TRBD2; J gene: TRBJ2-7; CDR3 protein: CASSSGGTSGYEQYF; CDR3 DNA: TGTGCCAGCAGCTCCGGCGGGACTAGCGGATACGAGCAGTACTTC
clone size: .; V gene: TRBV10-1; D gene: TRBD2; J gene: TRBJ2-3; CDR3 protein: CASSEIAGARTDTQYF; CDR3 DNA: TGCGCCAGCAGTGAGATAGCGGGAGCGCGGACAGATACGCAGTATTTT
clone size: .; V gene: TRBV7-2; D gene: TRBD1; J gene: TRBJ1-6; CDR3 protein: CASSLGGTAPYNSPLHF; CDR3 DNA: TGTGCCAGCAGCTTAGGGGGGACAGCCCCCTATAATTCACCCCTCCACTTT
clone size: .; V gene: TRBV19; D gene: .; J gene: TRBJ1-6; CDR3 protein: CASSIQTVLNSPLHF; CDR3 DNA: TGTGCCAGTAGTATTCAGACAGTTTTGAATTCACCCCTCCACTTT
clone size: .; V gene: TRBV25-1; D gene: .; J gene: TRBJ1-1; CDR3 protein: CASRGGTNTEAFF; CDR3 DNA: TGTGCCAGCAGGGGGGGTACGAACACTGAAGCTTTCTTT
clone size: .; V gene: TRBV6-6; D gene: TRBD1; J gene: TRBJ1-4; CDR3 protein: CASTHRDRGNEKLFF; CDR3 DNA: TGTGCCAGCACCCACCGGGACAGGGGTAATGAAAAACTGTTTTTT
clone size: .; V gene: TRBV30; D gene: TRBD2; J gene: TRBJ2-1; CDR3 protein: CAWSLTSGGFVEQFF; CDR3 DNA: TGTGCCTGGAGTTTAACTAGCGGGGGATTCGTTGAGCAGTTCTTC
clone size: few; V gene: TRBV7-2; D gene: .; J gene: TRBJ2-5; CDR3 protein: CASSFRKGAGQTQYF; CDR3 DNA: TGTGCCAGCAGCTTCCGAAAGGGCGCGGGCCAGACCCAGTACTTC
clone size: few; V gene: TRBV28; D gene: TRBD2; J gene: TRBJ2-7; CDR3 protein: CASSPAGGPQYEQYF; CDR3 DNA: TGTGCCAGCAGTCCCGCGGGAGGGCCTCAGTACGAGCAGTACTTC
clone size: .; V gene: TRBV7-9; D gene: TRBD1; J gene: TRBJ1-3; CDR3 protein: CASSRRTGQGDTIYF; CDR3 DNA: TGTGCCAGCAGCCGAAGGACAGGGCAAGGGGACACCATATATTTT
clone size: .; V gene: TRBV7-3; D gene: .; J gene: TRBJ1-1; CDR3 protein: CASSLRRNTEAFF; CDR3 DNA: TGTGCCAGCAGCTTAAGGAGGAACACTGAAGCTTTCTTT
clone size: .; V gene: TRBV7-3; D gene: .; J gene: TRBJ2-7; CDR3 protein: CASSRGGSYEQYF; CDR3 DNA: TGTGCCAGCAGCCGAGGCGGCTCCTACGAGCAGTACTTC
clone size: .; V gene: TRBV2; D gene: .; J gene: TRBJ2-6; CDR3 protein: CASARRTGSGANVLTF; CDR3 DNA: TGTGCCAGCGCCAGGAGAACAGGGTCCGGGGCCAACGTCCTGACTTTC
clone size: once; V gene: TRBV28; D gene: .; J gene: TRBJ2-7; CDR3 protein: CASSFGYEQYF; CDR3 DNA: TGTGCCAGCAGCTTCGGGTACGAGCAGTACTTC
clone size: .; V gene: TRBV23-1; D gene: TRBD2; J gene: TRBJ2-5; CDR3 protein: CASSQSGLVQETQYF; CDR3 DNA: TGCGCCAGCAGTCAATCGGGACTAGTTCAAGAGACCCAGTACTTC
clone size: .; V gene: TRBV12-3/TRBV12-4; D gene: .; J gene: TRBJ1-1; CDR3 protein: CASSSQVNTEAFF; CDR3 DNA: TGTGCCAGCAGCTCACAGGTGAACACTGAAGCTTTCTTT
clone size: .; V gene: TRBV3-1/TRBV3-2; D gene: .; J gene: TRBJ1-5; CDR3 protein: CASSQERQGGQPQHF; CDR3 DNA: TGTGCCAGCAGCCAAGAAAGGCAGGGTGGTCAGCCCCAGCATTTT
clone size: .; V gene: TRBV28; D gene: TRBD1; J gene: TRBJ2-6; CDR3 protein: CASTTGGAIGGANVLTF; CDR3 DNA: TGTGCCAGCACAACAGGGGGCGCAATAGGTGGGGCCAACGTCCTGACTTTC
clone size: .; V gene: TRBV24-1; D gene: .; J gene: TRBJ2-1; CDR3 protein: CATSDALGVPYNEQFF; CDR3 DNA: TGTGCCACCAGTGATGCGTTAGGGGTTCCCTACAATGAGCAGTTCTTC
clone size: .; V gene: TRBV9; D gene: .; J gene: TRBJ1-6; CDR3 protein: CASSPMGGTGSPLHF; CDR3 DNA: TGTGCCAGCAGCCCTATGGGAGGGACGGGTTCACCCCTCCACTTT
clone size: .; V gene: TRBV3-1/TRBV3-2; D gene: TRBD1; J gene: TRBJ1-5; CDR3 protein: CASSVGTDNQPQHF; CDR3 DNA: TGTGCCAGCAGTGTCGGGACAGATAATCAGCCCCAGCATTTT
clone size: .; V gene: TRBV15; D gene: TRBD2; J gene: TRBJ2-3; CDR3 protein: CATSPKPAGVADTQYF; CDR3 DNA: TGTGCCACCAGCCCTAAGCCGGCGGGGGTAGCAGATACGCAGTATTTT
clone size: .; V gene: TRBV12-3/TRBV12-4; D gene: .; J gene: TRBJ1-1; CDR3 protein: CASSLGGAEAFF; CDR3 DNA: TGTGCCAGCAGTTTAGGAGGTGCTGAAGCTTTCTTT
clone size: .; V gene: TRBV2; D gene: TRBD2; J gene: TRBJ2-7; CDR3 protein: CASSRGASGTYEQYF; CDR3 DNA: TGTGCCAGCAGTAGGGGGGCTAGCGGGACCTACGAGCAGTACTTC
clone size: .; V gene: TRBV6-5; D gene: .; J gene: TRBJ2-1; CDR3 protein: CASKAGDLPNEQFF; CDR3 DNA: TGTGCCAGCAAAGCCGGAGACTTACCAAATGAGCAGTTCTTC
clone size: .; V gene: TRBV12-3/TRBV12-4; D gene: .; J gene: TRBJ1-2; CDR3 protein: CASSQGYGYTF; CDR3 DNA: TGTGCCAGCAGCCAGGGGTATGGCTACACCTTC
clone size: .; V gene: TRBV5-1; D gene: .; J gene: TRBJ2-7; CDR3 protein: CASSRGAVRPYEQYF; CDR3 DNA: TGCGCCAGCAGCCGGGGGGCTGTCCGTCCCTACGAGCAGTACTTC
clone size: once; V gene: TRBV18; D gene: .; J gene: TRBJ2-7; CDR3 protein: CASSPSGPPYEQYF; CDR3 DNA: TGTGCCAGCTCACCCAGCGGTCCCCCCTACGAGCAGTACTTC
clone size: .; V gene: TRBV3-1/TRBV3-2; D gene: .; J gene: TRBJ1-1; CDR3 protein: CASSFPLSEAFF; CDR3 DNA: TGTGCCAGCAGCTTCCCCTTATCTGAAGCTTTCTTT
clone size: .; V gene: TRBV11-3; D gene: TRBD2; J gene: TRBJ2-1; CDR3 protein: CASSSRASGLHNEQFF; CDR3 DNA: TGTGCCAGCAGCTCTCGAGCTAGCGGGTTACATAATGAGCAGTTCTTC
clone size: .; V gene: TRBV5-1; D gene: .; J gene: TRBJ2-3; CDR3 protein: CASSLELSTDTQYF; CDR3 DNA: TGCGCCAGCAGCTTGGAGCTCAGCACAGATACGCAGTATTTT
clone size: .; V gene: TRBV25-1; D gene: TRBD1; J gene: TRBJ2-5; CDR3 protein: CASSVTGVVKTQYF; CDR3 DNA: TGTGCCAGCAGTGTCACAGGGGTGGTGAAGACCCAGTACTTC
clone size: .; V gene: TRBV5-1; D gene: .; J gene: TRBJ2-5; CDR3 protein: CASSESRLQETQYF; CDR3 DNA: TGCGCCAGCAGCGAGTCACGACTCCAAGAGACCCAGTACTTC
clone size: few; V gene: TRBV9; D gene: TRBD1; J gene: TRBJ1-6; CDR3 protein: CASSGGLRQGALDNSPLHF; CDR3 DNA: TGTGCCAGCAGCGGCGGCCTCCGACAGGGGGCCCTAGATAATTCACCCCTCCACTTT
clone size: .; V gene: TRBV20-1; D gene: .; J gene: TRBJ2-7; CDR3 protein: CSASRRGDEQYF; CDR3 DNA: TGCAGTGCTAGTCGCAGGGGCGACGAGCAGTACTTC
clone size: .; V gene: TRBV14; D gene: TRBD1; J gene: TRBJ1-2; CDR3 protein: CASSGQGNYGYTF; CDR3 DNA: TGTGCCAGCAGCGGACAGGGGAACTATGGCTACACCTTC
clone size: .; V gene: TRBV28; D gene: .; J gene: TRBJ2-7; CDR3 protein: CASSLASDTRPSSYEQYF; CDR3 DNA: TGTGCCAGCAGTTTAGCTAGCGACACTAGGCCGAGCTCCTACGAGCAGTACTTC
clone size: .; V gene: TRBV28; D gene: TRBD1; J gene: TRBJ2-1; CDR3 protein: CASTRRGYNEQFF; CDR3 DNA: TGTGCCAGCACCCGCAGGGGGTACAATGAGCAGTTCTTC
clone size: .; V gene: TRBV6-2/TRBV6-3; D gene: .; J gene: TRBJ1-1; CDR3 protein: CASSYWRGAGTEAFF; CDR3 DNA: TGTGCCAGCAGTTACTGGCGGGGGGCAGGTACTGAAGCTTTCTTT
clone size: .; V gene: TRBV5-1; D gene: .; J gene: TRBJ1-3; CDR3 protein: CASSTGGTGNTIYF; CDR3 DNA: TGCGCCAGCAGCACTGGGGGGACTGGAAACACCATATATTTT
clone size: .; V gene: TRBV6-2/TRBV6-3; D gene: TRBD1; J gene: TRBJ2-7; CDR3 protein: CASSPPDRDFEQYF; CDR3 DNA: TGTGCCAGCAGCCCCCCGGACAGGGATTTCGAGCAGTACTTC
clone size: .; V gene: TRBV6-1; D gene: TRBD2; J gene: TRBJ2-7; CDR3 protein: CASSESAGVIYEQYF; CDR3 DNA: TGTGCCAGCAGTGAAAGCGCGGGAGTAATCTACGAGCAGTACTTC
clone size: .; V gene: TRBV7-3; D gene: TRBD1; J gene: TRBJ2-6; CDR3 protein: CASSAGTGVIGANVLTF; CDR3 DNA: TGTGCCAGCAGCGCAGGGACAGGGGTCATTGGGGCCAACGTCCTGACTTTC
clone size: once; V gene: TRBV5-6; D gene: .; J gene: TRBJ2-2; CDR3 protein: CASSSGQNTGELFF; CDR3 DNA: TGTGCCAGCAGCTCGGGACAGAACACCGGGGAGCTGTTTTTT
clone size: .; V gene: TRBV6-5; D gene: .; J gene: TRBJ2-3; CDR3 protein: CASIMMTGADTQYF; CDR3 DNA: TGTGCCAGCATCATGATGACGGGGGCAGATACGCAGTATTTT
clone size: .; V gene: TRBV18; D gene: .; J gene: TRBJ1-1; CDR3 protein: CASSTGGGRENTEAFF; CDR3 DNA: TGTGCCAGCTCAACTGGGGGAGGTCGGGAGAACACTGAAGCTTTCTTT
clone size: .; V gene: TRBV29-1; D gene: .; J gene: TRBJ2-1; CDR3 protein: CSVELATSYNEQFF; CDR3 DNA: TGCAGCGTTGAGCTAGCGACCTCCTACAATGAGCAGTTCTTC